The 3 T cell receptor beta chains below all came from one sample that was sequenced in a study of cytotoxic CD8 clonotypes in ibrutinib-treated CLL. Only in-frame clones appear in the TCRdb table, and some are missing; sequencing was by immunoSEQ multiplex PCR. The sample shows about 300,000 clones, approximately 79% of them seen only once. The sequenced sample was PBMCs, obtained at disease progression, from a patient treated with ibrutinib. These receptors all stem from a human donor with chronic lymphocytic leukemia.

In DNA form, the CDR3 reads TGTGCCAGCTCACCAATACCCGGGACAGGGGATGGCTACACCTTC. Translated, it gives CASSPIPGTGDGYTF. The V gene is TRBV18, the J gene TRBJ1-2; 10 bases agree with TRBD1. This CDR3 comprises 15 residues. Germline CDR1 is KGHSH and CDR2 is LQKENI. The V gene end was trimmed by 2 bases and the J gene end by 6 bases; junction bases not matched to a gene: 6.

This clone was picked up one time. The chain is built from TRBV6-5 and TRBJ2-1; 12 positions match TRBD2. The germline V gene encodes CDR1 MNHEY and CDR2 SVGAGI. The CDR3 runs to 16 residues. Trimming at V came to 0 bases and at J to 7 bases, leaving 4 bases not matched to a gene. The CDR3 nucleotides are TGTGCCAGCAGTTACTCTATGCTAGCGGGAGGGAATGAGCAGTTCTTC. It specifies CASSYSMLAGGNEQFF.

J is TRBJ1-5 and V is TRBV6-5; D is ambiguous. Germline loops: CDR1 MNHEY, CDR2 SVGAGI. The CDR3 contains 15 residues. V lost 0 bases and J lost 5, with 11 bases in between. CDR3 nucleotides: TGTGCCAGCAGTTACTCAGACGCTGGGGATCAGCCCCAGCATTTT. It is translated as CASSYSDAGDQPQHF.